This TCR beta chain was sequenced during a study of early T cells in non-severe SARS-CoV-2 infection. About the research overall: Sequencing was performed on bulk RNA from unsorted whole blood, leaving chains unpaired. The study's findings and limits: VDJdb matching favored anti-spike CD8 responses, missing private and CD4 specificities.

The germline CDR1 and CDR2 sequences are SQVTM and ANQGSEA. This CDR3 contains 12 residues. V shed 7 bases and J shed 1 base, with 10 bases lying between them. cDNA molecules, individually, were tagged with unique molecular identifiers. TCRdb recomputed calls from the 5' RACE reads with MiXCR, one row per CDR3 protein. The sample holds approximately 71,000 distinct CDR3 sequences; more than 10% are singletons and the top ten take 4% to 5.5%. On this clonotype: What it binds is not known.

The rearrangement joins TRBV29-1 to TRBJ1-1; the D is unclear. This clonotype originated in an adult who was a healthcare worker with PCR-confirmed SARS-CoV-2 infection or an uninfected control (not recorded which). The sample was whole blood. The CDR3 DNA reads TGCAGCGCGCAAACCCAGAACACTGAAGCTTTCTTT. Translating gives CSAQTQNTEAFF.